This T cell receptor beta chain was captured by sequencing in a study of blood T cell repertoires in COVID-19. Turning to the study itself: Both acute and convalescent COVID-19 samples were obtained from the United States, Italy and Spain. T cells, B-cell-depleted T cells, or PBMCs supplied cDNA or gDNA.

V lost 3 bases and J 6 bases, leaving 14 bases between the germline ends. Germline V lookup: CDR1 KGHDR, CDR2 SFDVKD. The CDR3 has 14 amino acids. As processed by the authors: Using reference gene primer amplification, nucleated cell counts were estimated. Profiling relied on immunoSEQ multiplex PCR, and the TCRdb table lists in-frame clones only, not all of them. For V, J and clone size, that table is used; D and trimming come from the DNA. Of some 300,000 clones listed, more than 70% are singletons. Sequencing used peripheral blood. V and J are TRBV24-1 and TRBJ2-7; D uncertain. The TCR originated in a woman younger than 45 who had recovered from COVID-19. The CDR3 nucleotides are TGTGCCACCAGTGATGCCTCATTGGGCCCCGAGCAGTACTTC. Its translation is CATSDASLGPEQYF.